The rows below give T cell receptor beta chains drawn from one sample of a study of cytomegalovirus exposure and HLA in healthy donors. This table comes from immunoSEQ multiplex PCR, and its TCRdb copy is limited to in-frame clones, with some not included. The sample gives 110,000 or so clones, roughly 8.6% of which show up once; approximately 6.6% is in the top ten. The sample was PBMCs. Every receptor here comes from a woman between 40 and 55 years old in good health and CMV-seropositive. The conserved cysteine and the conserved F or W are not part of the CDR3 here.

12,TRBV27,ASSLSTGVSPLH
12,TRBV9,ASSVVAGSETQY
14,TRBV25-1,ASSEFGTGNSYEQY
12,TRBV7-9,ASSLVRSWYGYT
12,TRBV5-4,ASSKAGLQETQY
10,TRBV2,ATKPVSYEQY
11,TRBV6-4,ASSDSDRGEQY
12,TRBV7-2,ASSLPPGGYEQY
18,TRBV18,ASSGQNPGGTPEGYYGYT
9,TRBV11-1,ASSFLGKQF
11,TRBV6-1,ASFKGDTTEAF
13,TRBV7-7,ASSMGVRTGETQY
13,TRBV7-6,ASSTTGVTQETQY
12,TRBV6-6,ASSYGDTSYEQY
12,TRBV18,ASSPLQGTYEQY
14,TRBV6-5,ASSYLVGQGQDEQY
11,TRBV11-2,ASSPLGNYGYT
13,TRBV5-4,ASSTDRGTNEKLF
12,TRBV14,ASSAATAGNTIY
12,TRBV5-1,ASSLGGGTYEQY
14,TRBV18,ASSQQGPAPNSPLH
15,TRBV4-1,ASSQEGSQGLGQPQH
11,TRBV7-9,ASTPLGGVGYT
12,TRBV5-4,ASSLQGASETQY
15,TRBV19,ASSPPTGSTANYGYT
14,TRBV6-6,ASGYEGEEGNSPLH
14,TRBV5-6,ASSRGGPGLGSPLH
11,TRBV28,ASSSTTSDEQY
11,TRBV5-1,ASSLVAGYEQY
15,TRBV4-2,ASSQGGLAGGTDTQY
13,TRBV7-2,ASSLGYGSGQPQH
15,TRBV19,ASSIPGVTGGDEKLF
13,TRBV4-2,ASSLFGGVNNEQF
14,TRBV5-1,ASSLALEGTNEKLF
15,TRBV11-2,ASSTGIAGGPADTQY
14,TRBV18,ASSLTGQGNTGELF
13,TRBV5-6,ASSLLRQSDQPQH
10,TRBV30,AWSAQVYEQY
13,TRBV2,ASSVTRDSSYEQY
10,TRBV10-1,ASSERAGEQY
13,TRBV2,ASNRGSYSNQPQH
13,TRBV2,ASRDGQGGNQPQH
12,TRBV7-8,ASRTTRVYTEAF
12,TRBV29-1,SVVERRNTGELF
11,TRBV5-8,ASSWVGGTEAF
13,TRBV6-5,ASSKAGAGYNEQF
12,TRBV14,ASSHSSDAYEQY
13,TRBV5-8,ASRRSSGLGYEQY
11,TRBV5-4,ASSLGRNTEAF
13,TRBV6-5,ASSSPMTGVHEQY
13,TRBV9,ASSVDAGYWNEQF
11,TRBV12-5,ASGVLGGETQY
16,TRBV2,ASRTYRGRNPGANVLT